This section outlines one T cell receptor beta chain sequence together with its context. Only a few counts were recorded for this clone. What antigen it recognizes has not been identified. Base qualities are not provided; no much larger clone lies one nucleotide away. These data come from a study of blood T cell repertoires in COVID-19 (dated by TCRdb to 2018 to 2021). With regard to the full study: Samples from collaborators originated in the United States, Italy and Spain and spanned both the acute and convalescent phases of COVID-19. The prospective study material was composed of cDNA or gDNA derived from T cells, B-cell-depleted T cells, or PBMCs. Subjects who had been exposed to COVID-19, were actively infected with it, or had recovered from it provided the deeply sampled blood TCRbeta repertoires that made up the dataset. The repertoires were made available in a free public database intended to serve as a resource for research on the immune response to SARS-CoV-2. The samples were drawn from the first 160 participants of the ongoing ImmuneRACE study and from 1,254 subjects provided by 6 global collaborators. A de-identified subject ID, COVID-19 status, age in years and sex were almost always included in the sample metadata. Where available, HLA class I and class II types were obtained from metadata supplied by the sample provider rather than from assay-based typing.

Participants in the prospective study were aged about 18 to 90 years, lived in over 20 United States geographic areas, and enrolled through a virtual design. To assign participants to cohorts, the prospective study relied on clinical history that participants themselves reported in a screening survey and a study questionnaire. In the prospective study, mobile phlebotomists collected whole blood, serum and a nasopharyngeal or oropharyngeal swab from each participant. Over a roughly 2-month period, participants in the prospective study had the option of providing additional blood draws and questionnaires. Before DNA extraction, prospective study blood samples were shipped either frozen or at room temperature. TCRbeta CDR3 regions were amplified from genomic DNA using the immunoSEQ Assay, a bias-controlled multiplex PCR. The original methods were these. The number of nucleated cells in each sample was estimated by amplification of reference gene primers within the assay. To quantify the absolute abundance of each unique TCRbeta CDR3 rearrangement, sequence reads were collapsed and filtered. For each sample, productive Simpson clonality was calculated as the square root of Simpson's diversity index over productive rearrangements. Entries here come from immuneACCESS through TCRdb and include only in-frame sequences with V and J called. Some clones fail to appear in such tables; in the studies checked, an unresolved V gene covers under half of the shortfall, and the cause of the remainder is unknown. Clone size and V and J calls were adopted from that table, with D and trimming inferred from the DNA. This sample gives about 300,000 clones in total; nearly 90% of them show up just once. The ten top clones hold 3.5% to 4.5% of the sample.

The germline V gene sets CDR1 to SGDLS and CDR2 to YYNGEE. The junction shows trimming of 3 bases on V and 1 base on J, plus 8 bases between the germline ends. The CDR3 contains 14 residues, cysteine and phenylalanine counted. Only the CDR3 region is kept as DNA, spanning 42 bases read in frame from base 1. Findings and caveats that apply to the study as a whole: The amount of clinical and demographic metadata varied by source and participant and was provided uncurated.

The sequence was obtained from a woman between 18 and 29 years old with acute COVID-19. The sequenced material came from PBMCs or T cells enriched from blood (not recorded which). The sequence is built from TRBV9 and TRBJ1-3, and the D gene may be TRBD1, 6 bases matching. At the DNA level, the sequence is TGTGCCAGCAGCGACACAGGGTCTGGAAACACCATATATTTT. This is translated as CASSDTGSGNTIYF.